Shown below are 14 T cell receptor beta chains from a single sample sequenced in a study of blood T cell repertoires in COVID-19. Repertoires were generated with immunoSEQ multiplex PCR, while TCRdb's copy carries only in-frame clones and drops some. Of some 96,000 clones listed, 85% were seen once; the top ten hold 13%. The specimen was peripheral blood. The receptor set was obtained from a human donor in a cohort sampled during active COVID-19.

This clone was detected only a few times. The chain couples TRBV4-3 to TRBJ2-2, with 8 bases that match TRBD2. Germline assignment: CDR1 LGHNA and CDR2 YSLEER. This CDR3 is 17 amino acids long. The V gene end was trimmed by 0 bases and the J gene end by 0 bases; junction bases not matched to a gene: 3. In DNA form, the CDR3 reads TGCGCCAGCAGCCAAGAAGCGGGAGTCTCGAACACCGGGGAGCTGTTTTTT. It codes for CASSQEAGVSNTGELFF.

J is TRBJ1-2 and V is TRBV30; D is undetermined. The CDR3 runs to 14 residues. The germline V gene has CDR1 GTSNPN and CDR2 SVGIG (reference sequence). Trimming left V 1 base short and J 0 bases short, with 9 bases between. The CDR3 DNA sequence: TGTGCCTGGAGTGGAGTGAGAGCTAACTATGGCTACACCTTC. As protein: CAWSGVRANYGYTF.

This clone appeared once. The chain combines TRBV6-6 with TRBJ2-3, with 7 bases matching TRBD1. Germline lookup yields CDR1 MNHNY and CDR2 SVGAGI (reference sequence). V lost 4 bases and J lost 0; bases outside the gene matches: 7. The CDR3 covers 16 residues. CDR3 nucleotide sequence: TGTGCCAGCAGTTGGGACAGTCAGGCTAGCACAGATACGCAGTATTTT. The encoded protein is CASSWDSQASTDTQYF.

This clone was found a few times. Mismatch with germline at one junction end may stem from a read error. The CDR3 region has the DNA TGCAGTGCTGAAAGAGGGGACAGGGTTTTATTT. Encoded protein: CSAERGDRVLF. The chain links TRBV20-1 to TRBJ1-1; 9 bases are shared with TRBD1. This CDR3 has 11 residues. Germline assignment: CDR1 DFQATT and CDR2 SNEGSKA (reference sequence).

This chain links TRBV6-1 with TRBJ2-5, with a weak D call TRBD1 (6 bases). There are 16 residues in the CDR3. Germline CDR1 is MNHNS and CDR2 is SASEGT. Trimming took off 2 bases at V and 4 bases at J, with 17 bases between the two ends. CDR3 DNA: TGTGCCAGCAGTGAATTCTTTCTGGGGGCGGGAGAGACCCAGTACTTC. Amino acid sequence: CASSEFFLGAGETQYF.

The chain recombines TRBV2 with TRBJ2-2, with a tentative D call TRBD2 (5 bases). From germline, CDR1 is SNHLY and CDR2 FYNNEI. V shed 6 bases and J shed 6 bases, with 8 bases lying between them. The CDR3 contains 12 residues. The CDR3 region is CASSREAGELFF. Written as DNA, the CDR3 is TGTGCCAGCAGCCGGGAAGCCGGGGAGCTGTTTTTT. Complete variable domain (other parts from reference TRBV2 and TRBJ2-2): EPEVTQTPSHQVTQMGQEVILRCVPISNHLYFYWYRQILGQKVEFLVSFYNNEISEKSEIFDDQFSVERPDGSNFTLKIRSTKLEDSAMYFCASSREAGELFFGEGSRLTVL.

The chain couples TRBV6-2 or TRBV6-3 to TRBJ2-7; 8 bases match TRBD1. The CDR3 is 14 residues long. Germline CDR1 is MNHEY and CDR2 is SVGEGT. V was clipped by 4 bases and J by 8 bases; unmatched bases: 10. The chain's CDR3 is CASSSTDRGPKQYF. Written as DNA, the CDR3 is TGTGCCAGCAGTTCTACCGACAGGGGTCCCAAGCAGTACTTC.

This rearrangement joins TRBV6-2 or TRBV6-3 to TRBJ1-6, with D possibly being TRBD1 (6 bases). The CDR3 is made up of 20 amino acids. From germline, CDR1 is MNHEY and CDR2 SVGEGT. Trimming stripped 6 bases from V and 10 bases from J, with 34 bases between. The CDR3 coding sequence is TGTGCCAGCAGCCGCCCGGGACAAGAGGTATTAGAACCGTCGGTGTCACCCCTCCACTTT. Its protein is CASSRPGQEVLEPSVSPLHF.

The rearrangement uses TRBV21-1 and TRBJ1-6. TRBV21-1 is described as a pseudogene. This CDR3 spans 15 amino acids. CDR3 amino acids: CASSPGRSGNSPLHF. CDR3 nucleotides: TGTGCCAGCTCCCCGGGGAGGTCCGGGAATTCACCCCTCCACTTT.

The J gene is TRBJ2-2, the V gene TRBV3-1 (or the pseudogene TRBV3-2); 11 bases are shared with TRBD2. V trimming: 1 base; J trimming: 4 bases; junction bases outside the gene matches: 2. Germline V gene lookup returns CDR1 LGHDT and CDR2 YNNKEL (reference sequence). The CDR3 runs 16 residues. Written as DNA, the CDR3 is TGTGCCAGCAGCCAAGGACTAGCGGGGTCCACCGGGGAGCTGTTTTTT. Its protein product is CASSQGLAGSTGELFF.

CDR3 loop: CATSDTLRDRVLGYTF. For the CDR3, the DNA is TGTGCCACCAGTGATACTCTCCGGGACAGGGTTTTAGGCTACACCTTC. This chain joins TRBV24-1 and TRBJ1-2, with 9 bases lining up with TRBD1. This CDR3 contains 16 residues. The V segment lost 3 bases and the J segment 8 bases; nucleotides outside the gene matches: 12. Germline CDR1 is KGHDR and CDR2 is SFDVKD.

The V gene is TRBV30, the J gene TRBJ2-7; 7 bases agree with TRBD1. V was clipped by 2 bases and J by 1 base; unmatched bases: 5. Germline lookup yields CDR1 GTSNPN and CDR2 SVGIG (reference sequence). The CDR3 has 14 amino acids. The CDR3 loop reads CAWSRDRRSYEQYF. In nucleotides, the CDR3 is TGTGCCTGGAGTCGGGACAGACGATCCTACGAGCAGTACTTC.

Here the CDR3 reads CASSLGRGGHEQYF. The CDR3 DNA follows: TGTGCCAGCAGCTTAGGTAGGGGGGGGCACGAGCAGTACTTC. The V gene is TRBV7-2, the J gene TRBJ2-7; D perhaps matches TRBD2 (7 bases). The CDR3 runs 14 residues. Germline assignment: CDR1 SGHTA and CDR2 FQGNSA. The germline V and J ends were trimmed by 1 base and 5 bases, with 12 bases remaining between them.

J is TRBJ2-1 and V is TRBV5-6; 7 bases are a match to TRBD2. J was trimmed by 7 bases and V by 0 bases; bases with no gene match: 4. Germline CDR1 SGHDT, CDR2 YYEEEE. The CDR3 runs to 14 residues. The CDR3 spells CASSLVGSGNEQFF. For the CDR3, the DNA is TGTGCCAGCAGCTTGGTTGGTAGCGGGAATGAGCAGTTCTTC.